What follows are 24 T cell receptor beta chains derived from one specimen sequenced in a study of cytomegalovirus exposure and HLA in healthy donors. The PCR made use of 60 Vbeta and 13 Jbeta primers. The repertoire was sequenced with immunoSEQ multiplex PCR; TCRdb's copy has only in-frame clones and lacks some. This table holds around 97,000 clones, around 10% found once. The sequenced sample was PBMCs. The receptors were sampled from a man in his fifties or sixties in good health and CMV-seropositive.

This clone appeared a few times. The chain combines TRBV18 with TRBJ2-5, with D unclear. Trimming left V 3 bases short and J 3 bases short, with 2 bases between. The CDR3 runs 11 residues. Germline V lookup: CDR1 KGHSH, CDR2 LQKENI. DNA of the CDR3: TGTGCCAGCTCACCCAAAGAGACCCAGTACTTC. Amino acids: CASSPKETQYF.

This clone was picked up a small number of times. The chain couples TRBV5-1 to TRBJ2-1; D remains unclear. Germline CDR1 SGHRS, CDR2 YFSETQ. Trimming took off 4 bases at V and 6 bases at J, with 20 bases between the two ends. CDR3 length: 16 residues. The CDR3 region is CASSSTTTTYINEQFF. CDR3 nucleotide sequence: TGCGCCAGCAGCAGTACTACCACAACCTATATCAATGAGCAGTTCTTC.

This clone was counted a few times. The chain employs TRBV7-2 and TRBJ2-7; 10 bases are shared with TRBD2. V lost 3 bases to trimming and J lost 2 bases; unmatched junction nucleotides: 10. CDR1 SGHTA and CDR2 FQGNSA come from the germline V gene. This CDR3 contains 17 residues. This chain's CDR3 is CASSFTAGTSATYEQYF. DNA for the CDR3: TGTGCCAGCAGCTTTACGGCGGGGACTAGCGCAACCTACGAGCAGTACTTC. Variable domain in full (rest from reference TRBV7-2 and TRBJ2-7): GAGVSQSPSNKVTEKGKDVELRCDPISGHTALYWYRQSLGQGLEFLIYFQGNSAPDKSGLPSDRFSAERTGGSVSTLTIQRTQQEDSAVYLCASSFTAGTSATYEQYFGPGTRLTVT.

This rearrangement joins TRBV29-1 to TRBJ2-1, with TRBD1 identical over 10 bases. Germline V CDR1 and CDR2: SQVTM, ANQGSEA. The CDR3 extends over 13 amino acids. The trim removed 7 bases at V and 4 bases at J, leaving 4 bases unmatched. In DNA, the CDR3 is TGCAGCGCCCCGGGACAGGGGTACAATGAGCAGTTCTTC. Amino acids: CSAPGQGYNEQFF.

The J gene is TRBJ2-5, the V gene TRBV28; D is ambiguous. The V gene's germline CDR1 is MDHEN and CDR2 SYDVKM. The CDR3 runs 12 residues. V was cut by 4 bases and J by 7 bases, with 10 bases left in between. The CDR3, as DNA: TGTGCCAGCAGTTCGTTTCTTAGGACCCAGTACTTC. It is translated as CASSSFLRTQYF.

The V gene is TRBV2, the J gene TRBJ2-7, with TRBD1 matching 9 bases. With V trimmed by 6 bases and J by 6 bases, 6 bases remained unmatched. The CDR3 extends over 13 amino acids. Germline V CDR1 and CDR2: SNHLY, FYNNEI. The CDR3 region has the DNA TGTGCCAGCAGGATCCGGGACAGGGTCGAGCAGTACTTC. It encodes CASRIRDRVEQYF.

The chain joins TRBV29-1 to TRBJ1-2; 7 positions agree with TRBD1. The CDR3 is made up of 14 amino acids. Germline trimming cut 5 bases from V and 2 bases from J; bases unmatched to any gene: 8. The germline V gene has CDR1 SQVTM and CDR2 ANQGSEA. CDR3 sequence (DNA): TGCAGCGTTCGCCCCATGACAGGGAACTATGGCTACACCTTC. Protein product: CSVRPMTGNYGYTF.

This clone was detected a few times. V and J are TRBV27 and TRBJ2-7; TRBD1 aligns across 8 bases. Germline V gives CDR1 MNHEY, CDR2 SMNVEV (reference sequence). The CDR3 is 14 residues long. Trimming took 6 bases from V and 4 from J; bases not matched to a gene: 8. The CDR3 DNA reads TGTGCCAGCAGCGCACCAGGGGGCGGGTACGAGCAGTACTTC. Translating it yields CASSAPGGGYEQYF.

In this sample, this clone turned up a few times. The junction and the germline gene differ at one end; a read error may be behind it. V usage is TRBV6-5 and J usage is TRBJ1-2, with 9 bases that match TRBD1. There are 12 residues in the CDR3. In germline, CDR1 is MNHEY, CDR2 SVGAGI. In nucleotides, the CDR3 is TGTGCCAGCAGTAAGGGACAGGGCGCTAAAGCCTTC. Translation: CASSKGQGAKAF.

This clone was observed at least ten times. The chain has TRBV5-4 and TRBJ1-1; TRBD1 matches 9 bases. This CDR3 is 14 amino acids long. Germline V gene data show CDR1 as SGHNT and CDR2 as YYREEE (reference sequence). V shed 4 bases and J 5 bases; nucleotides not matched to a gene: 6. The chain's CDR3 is CASSALTGGTEAFF. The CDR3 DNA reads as TGTGCCAGCAGCGCGCTGACAGGGGGGACTGAAGCTTTCTTT.

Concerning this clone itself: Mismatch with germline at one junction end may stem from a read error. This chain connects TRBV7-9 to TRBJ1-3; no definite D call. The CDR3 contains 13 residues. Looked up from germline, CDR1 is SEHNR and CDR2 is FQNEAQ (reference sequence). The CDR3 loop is CASSFYERNNIYF. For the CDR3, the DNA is TGTGCCAGCAGCTTTTATGAGAGGAACAACATATATTTT.

The CDR3 nucleotides read TGTGCCAGCAGCTTAAGGGAGAAAGAGACCCAGTACTTC. As protein: CASSLREKETQYF. This chain uses TRBV5-6 with TRBJ2-5; D may be TRBD2 (5 bases). Germline V gene sequence: CDR1 SGHDT, CDR2 YYEEEE. V lost 2 bases and J lost 3, with 8 bases in between. The CDR3 spans 13 residues.

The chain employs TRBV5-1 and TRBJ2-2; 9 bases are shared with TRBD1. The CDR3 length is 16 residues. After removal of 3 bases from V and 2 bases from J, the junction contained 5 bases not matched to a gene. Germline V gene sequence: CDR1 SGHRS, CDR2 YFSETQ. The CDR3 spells CASSSGDRANTGELFF. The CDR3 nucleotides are TGCGCCAGCAGCTCAGGGGACAGGGCCAACACCGGGGAGCTGTTTTTT.

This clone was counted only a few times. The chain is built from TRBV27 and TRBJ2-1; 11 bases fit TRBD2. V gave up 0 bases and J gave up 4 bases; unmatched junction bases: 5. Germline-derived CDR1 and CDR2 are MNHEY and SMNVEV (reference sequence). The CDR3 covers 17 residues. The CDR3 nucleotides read TGTGCCAGCAGTTTATCGTGGGGGACTAGCGGTTACAATGAGCAGTTCTTC. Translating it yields CASSLSWGTSGYNEQFF.

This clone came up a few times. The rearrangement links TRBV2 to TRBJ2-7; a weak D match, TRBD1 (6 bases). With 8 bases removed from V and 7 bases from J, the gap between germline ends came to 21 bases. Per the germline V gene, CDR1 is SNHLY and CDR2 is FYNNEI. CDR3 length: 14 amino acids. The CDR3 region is CASGWMVQGQEQYF. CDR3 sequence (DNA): TGTGCCAGCGGATGGATGGTTCAGGGGCAAGAGCAGTACTTC.

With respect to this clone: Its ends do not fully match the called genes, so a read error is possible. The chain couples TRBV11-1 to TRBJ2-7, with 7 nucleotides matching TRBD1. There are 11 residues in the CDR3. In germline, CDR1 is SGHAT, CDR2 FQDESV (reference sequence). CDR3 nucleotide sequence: TGTGCCAGCAGCTTAGCCGGGACAGAGAGTTTC. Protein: CASSLAGTESF.

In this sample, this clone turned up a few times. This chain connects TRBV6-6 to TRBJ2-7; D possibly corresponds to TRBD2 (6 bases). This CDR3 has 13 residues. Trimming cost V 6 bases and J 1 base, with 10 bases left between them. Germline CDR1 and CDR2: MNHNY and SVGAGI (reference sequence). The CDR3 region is CASSGSASYEQYF. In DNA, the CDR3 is TGTGCCAGCAGCGGGAGCGCTTCCTACGAGCAGTACTTC.

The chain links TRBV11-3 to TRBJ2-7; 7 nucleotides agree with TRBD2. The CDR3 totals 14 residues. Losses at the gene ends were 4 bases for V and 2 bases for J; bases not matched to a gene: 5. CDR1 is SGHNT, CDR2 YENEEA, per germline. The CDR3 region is CASSSGGRAYEQYF. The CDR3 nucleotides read TGTGCCAGCAGCTCGGGCGGGAGAGCCTACGAGCAGTACTTC. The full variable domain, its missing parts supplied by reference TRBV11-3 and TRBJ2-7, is EAGVVQSPRYKIIEKKQPVAFWCNPISGHNTLYWYLQNLGQGPELLIRYENEEAVDDSQLPKDRFSAERLKGVDSTLKIQPAELGDSAVYLCASSSGGRAYEQYFGPGTRLTVT.

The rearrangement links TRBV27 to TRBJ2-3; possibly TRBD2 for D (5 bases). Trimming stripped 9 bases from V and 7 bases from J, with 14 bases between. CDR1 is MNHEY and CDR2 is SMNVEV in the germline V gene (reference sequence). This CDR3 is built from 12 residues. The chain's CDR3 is CASNGMENTQYF. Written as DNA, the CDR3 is TGTGCCAGTAACGGGATGGAGAATACGCAGTATTTT.

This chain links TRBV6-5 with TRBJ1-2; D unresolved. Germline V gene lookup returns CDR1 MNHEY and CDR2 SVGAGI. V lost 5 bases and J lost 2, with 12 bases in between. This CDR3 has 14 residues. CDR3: CASSVYGINYGYTF. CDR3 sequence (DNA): TGTGCCAGCAGTGTCTACGGGATAAACTATGGCTACACCTTC.

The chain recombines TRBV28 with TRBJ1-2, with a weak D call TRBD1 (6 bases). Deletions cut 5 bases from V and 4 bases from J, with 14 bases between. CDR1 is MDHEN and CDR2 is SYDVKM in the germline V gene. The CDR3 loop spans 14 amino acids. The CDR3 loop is CASSTQGMGYGYTF. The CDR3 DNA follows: TGTGCCAGCAGTACGCAGGGGATGGGCTATGGCTACACCTTC.

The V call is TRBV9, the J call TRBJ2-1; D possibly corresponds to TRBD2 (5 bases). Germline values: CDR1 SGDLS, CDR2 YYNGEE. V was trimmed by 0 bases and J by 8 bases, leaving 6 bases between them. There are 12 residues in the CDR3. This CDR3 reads CASSVAGDEQFF. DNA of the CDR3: TGTGCCAGCAGCGTAGCCGGGGATGAGCAGTTCTTC.

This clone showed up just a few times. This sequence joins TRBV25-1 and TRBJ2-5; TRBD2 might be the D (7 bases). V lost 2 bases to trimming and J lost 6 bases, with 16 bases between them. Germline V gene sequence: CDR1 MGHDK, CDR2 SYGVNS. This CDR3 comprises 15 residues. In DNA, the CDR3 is TGTGCCAGCAGTGAACCTGGCAGCGGGACAAAGACCCAGTACTTC. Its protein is CASSEPGSGTKTQYF.

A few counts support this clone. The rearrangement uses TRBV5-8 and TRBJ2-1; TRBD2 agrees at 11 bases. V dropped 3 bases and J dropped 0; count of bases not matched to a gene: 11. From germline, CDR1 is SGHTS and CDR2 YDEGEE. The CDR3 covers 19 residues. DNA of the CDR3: TGTGCCAGCAGCTATAGCACGACTAGCGGGAAGAGCTCCTACAATGAGCAGTTCTTC. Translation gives CASSYSTTSGKSSYNEQFF.